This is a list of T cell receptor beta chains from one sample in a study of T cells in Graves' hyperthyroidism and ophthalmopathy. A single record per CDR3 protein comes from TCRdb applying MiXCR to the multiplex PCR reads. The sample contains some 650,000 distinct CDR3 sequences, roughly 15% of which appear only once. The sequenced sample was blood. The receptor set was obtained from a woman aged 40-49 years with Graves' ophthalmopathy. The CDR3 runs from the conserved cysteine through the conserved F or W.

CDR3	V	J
CASREQIAGAETQYF	TRBV2	TRBJ2-5
CASSSVSGEQYF	TRBV28	TRBJ2-7
CASGLVGRGLADTQYF	TRBV12-5	TRBJ2-3
CRGLAGNNEQFF	TRBV20-1	TRBJ2-1
CASSYPGLAGGADNEQFF	TRBV4-1	TRBJ2-1
CASSVGYLGNQPQHF	TRBV6-1	TRBJ1-5
CASSMGIRSTYNEQFF	TRBV19	TRBJ2-1
CASSLTLGQGREKLFF	TRBV12-3/TRBV12-4	TRBJ1-4
CASSQSLPHEQYF	TRBV14	TRBJ2-7
CASSFQGLLYEQYF	TRBV13	TRBJ2-7
CASSLKAGQGGNSPLHF	TRBV5-1	TRBJ1-6
CASSPQGRGANGYTF	TRBV6-2/TRBV6-3	TRBJ1-2
CASSRLVSYNEQFF	TRBV12-3/TRBV12-4	TRBJ2-1
CASSPGSSGGEPQHF	TRBV9	TRBJ1-5
CASSLPGGLGSYNSPLHF	TRBV5-8	TRBJ1-6
CASSLAPGSNSPLHF	TRBV7-9	TRBJ1-6
CASSPRPEGIGYTF	TRBV18	TRBJ1-2
CASSLGRGVGSGSSDTQYF	TRBV7-8	TRBJ2-3
CASSVGTNTEAFF	TRBV9	TRBJ1-1
CSANPAGGGDEQFF	TRBV20-1	TRBJ2-1
CASSPWIAGGSDTQYF	TRBV9	TRBJ2-3